This TCR beta chain was recorded in a study of metastatic and nonmetastatic thyroid tumors. The wider study: A comparison of repertoires was made across blood and tumor or nodule tissue from malignant and benign thyroid patients. Overall study results and limits: As reported, TCR beta diversity in blood and tumor was significantly higher in malignant thyroid tumors than in benign nodules.

This clone was seen ten or more times. The antigen remains undetermined. Between the trimmed V and J ends, which lost 0 bases and 5 bases, there was a span of 15 bases. The CDR3 sequence is 16 residues long. CDR1 and CDR2 (germline): PRHDT, FYEKMQ (reference sequence). Every patient underwent thyroid surgery untreated. Original handling: A classifier for distant metastasis in papillary thyroid cancer was constructed using CDR3 differences observed across clinicopathological groups. TCRdb re-analyzed the PCR reads using MiXCR. TCRdb assigned the V and J calls; the authors' analysis was not used. The repertoire consists of approximately 74,000 clones, with approximately 15% occurring once and the leading ten covering approximately 7%.

The sample was blood. The chain employs TRBV13 and TRBJ2-3, with D possibly being TRBD2 (6 bases). This TCR derives from a male donor with papillary thyroid cancer or a benign thyroid nodule (not recorded which). Some clones in this sample may be carry-over from other donors' samples. CDR3 sequence: CASSLGAGLSKDTQYF. CDR3 DNA: TGTGCCAGCAGCTTAGGGGCGGGACTTTCTAAAGATACGCAGTATTTT.